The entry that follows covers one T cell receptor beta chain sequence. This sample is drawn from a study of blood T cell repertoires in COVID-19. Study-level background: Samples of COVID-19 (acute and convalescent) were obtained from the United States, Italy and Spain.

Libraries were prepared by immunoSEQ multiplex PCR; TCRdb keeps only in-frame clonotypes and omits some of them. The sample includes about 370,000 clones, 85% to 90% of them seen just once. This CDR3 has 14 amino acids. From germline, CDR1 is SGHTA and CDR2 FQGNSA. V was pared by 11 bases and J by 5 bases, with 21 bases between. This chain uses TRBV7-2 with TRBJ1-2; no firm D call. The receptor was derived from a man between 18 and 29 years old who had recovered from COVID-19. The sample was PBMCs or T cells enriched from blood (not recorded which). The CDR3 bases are TGTGCCCCTGTGGCGGCCCCGTCCATATATGGCTACACCTTC. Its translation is CAPVAAPSIYGYTF.